Below, 14 T cell receptor beta chains from the same sample are listed, as sequenced in a study of CD8 T cells in ankylosing spondylitis. Study-wide findings and caveats: A motif of roughly eight highly homologous TCR beta variants was seen as apparently characteristic of ankylosing spondylitis blood.

These receptors are not linked to any known antigen. TCRdb called the 5' RACE reads again in MiXCR, with one record for every CDR3 protein. The sample has about 330,000 distinct CDR3 sequences; around 8% are singletons. Sequenced material: blood, either unsorted or a sorted T cell fraction (not recorded which). The receptors were gathered from a male donor with ankylosing spondylitis.

The V gene is TRBV5-1, the J gene TRBJ2-5, with D unresolved. The CDR3 extends over 15 amino acids. Germline CDR1 and CDR2: SGHRS and YFSETQ. V was pared by 1 base and J by 4 bases, with 14 bases between. This chain's CDR3 is CASSLNTSPGETQYF. The CDR3 nucleotides are TGCGCCAGCAGCTTGAATACTTCCCCGGGAGAGACCCAGTACTTC.

A few counts support this clonotype. The chain uses TRBV11-1 and TRBJ2-2; 9 nucleotides match TRBD2. The V segment lost 3 bases and the J segment 6 bases; nucleotides outside the gene matches: 14. Germline V gene data show CDR1 as SGHAT and CDR2 as FQDESV (reference sequence). The CDR3 has 18 residues. The CDR3 loop reads CASSFSRASGTQAGELFF. In nucleotides, the CDR3 is TGTGCCAGCAGCTTCAGTCGGGCTAGCGGGACCCAGGCCGGGGAGCTGTTTTTT.

This clonotype came up a few times. This chain joins TRBV2 and TRBJ2-2, with 10 bases matching TRBD2. Unmatched junction bases numbered 6, after V lost 3 bases and J lost 5 bases. The CDR3 is made up of 16 amino acids. Germline-derived CDR1 and CDR2 are SNHLY and FYNNEI. This CDR3 is CASSDASGSPTGELFF. Written as DNA, the CDR3 is TGTGCCAGCAGTGACGCTAGCGGGAGCCCTACCGGGGAGCTGTTTTTT.

This chain joins TRBV28 and TRBJ2-2, with D tentatively TRBD1 or TRBD2 (5 bases each). The CDR3 consists of 14 residues. Per germline, CDR1 MDHEN and CDR2 SYDVKM. Trimming shortened V by 3 bases and J by 4 bases, and 9 bases separated the two germline ends. The CDR3 loop reads CASSLWGSTGELFF. The CDR3 DNA is TGTGCCAGCAGTTTGTGGGGGAGCACCGGGGAGCTGTTTTTT.

The chain combines TRBV19 with TRBJ2-1; D is unclear. The V end lost 7 bases, the J end lost 2 bases, and 12 bases lay between the germline ends. CDR1 and CDR2 from the germline V gene are LNHDA and SQIVND (reference sequence). This CDR3 is built from 14 residues. CDR3 DNA sequence: TGTGCCAGTACTGCCTTCACCCCCTACAATGAGCAGTTCTTC. Translation: CASTAFTPYNEQFF. The whole variable domain, filled in from reference TRBV19 and TRBJ2-1, reads DGGITQSPKYLFRKEGQNVTLSCEQNLNHDAMYWYRQDPGQGLRLIYYSQIVNDFQKGDIAEGYSVSREKKESFPLTVTSAQKNPTAFYLCASTAFTPYNEQFFGPGTRLTVL.

This clonotype was observed a handful of times. The chain employs TRBV7-3 and TRBJ2-6; 7 nucleotides match TRBD2. The V gene end was trimmed by 5 bases and the J gene end by 0 bases; junction bases not matched to a gene: 7. The CDR3 totals 17 residues. CDR1 and CDR2 (germline): SGHTA, FQGTGA. The CDR3 spells CASSPRGVGSGANVLTF. The CDR3 DNA is TGTGCCAGCAGCCCACGGGGGGTGGGCTCTGGGGCCAACGTCCTGACTTTC.

The CDR3 coding sequence is TGTGCCAGCAGCTTAGTAATCGGCCTAACACCCGACGAGCAGTACTTC. Residues: CASSLVIGLTPDEQYF. The J gene is TRBJ2-7, the V gene TRBV7-2; D unclear. The CDR3 spans 16 residues. The germline V gene encodes CDR1 SGHTA and CDR2 FQGNSA. Trimming removed 1 base at V and 5 bases at J, with 18 bases between.

This clonotype was seen many times. The chain combines TRBV29-1 with TRBJ1-2; no clear D gene. Trimming left V 2 bases short and J 2 bases short, with 18 bases between. The CDR3 is made up of 16 amino acids. CDR1 and CDR2 from the germline V gene are SQVTM and ANQGSEA. The CDR3 is CSVERHTSQINYGYTF. In DNA, the CDR3 is TGCAGCGTTGAACGGCACACATCACAAATAAACTATGGCTACACCTTC.

This clonotype was detected a few times. V gene TRBV27 combines with J gene TRBJ2-4; 14 bases are a match to TRBD2. This CDR3 region has 16 residues. With 8 bases clipped from V and 1 base from J, the junction kept 4 bases outside the gene matches. Germline V gene sequence: CDR1 MNHEY, CDR2 SMNVEV (reference sequence). CDR3 in amino acids: CASGGLAGVAKNIQYF. The CDR3 nucleotides are TGTGCCAGCGGGGGACTAGCGGGAGTGGCCAAAAACATTCAGTACTTC.

The chain joins TRBV20-1 to TRBJ2-5; 8 bases match TRBD1. The CDR3 contains 14 residues. The V segment lost 1 base and the J segment 5 bases; nucleotides outside the gene matches: 6. The germline gives CDR1 DFQATT, CDR2 SNEGSKA (reference sequence). CDR3 nucleotide sequence: TGCAGTGCTAGAGGTCCGGGACAGGTGGAGACCCAGTACTTC. Translation: CSARGPGQVETQYF.

The rearrangement joins TRBV7-3 to TRBJ2-7; D gene ambiguous. The CDR3 consists of 12 residues. Trimming left V 2 bases short and J 5 bases short, with 7 bases between. Germline V CDR1 and CDR2: SGHTA, FQGTGA. The CDR3 protein is CASSLLRNEQYF. The CDR3 DNA follows: TGTGCCAGCAGCTTACTAAGAAACGAGCAGTACTTC.

This clonotype was observed a handful of times. This sequence joins TRBV28 and TRBJ2-1, with D maybe TRBD2 (5 bases). Trimming pared 5 bases from V and 2 bases from J, leaving 13 bases between. The germline gives CDR1 MDHEN, CDR2 SYDVKM. This CDR3 is 15 amino acids long. The DNA for the CDR3 is TGTGCCAGCAGTCTGATGAGCGGACCCTACAATGAGCAGTTCTTC. Amino acids: CASSLMSGPYNEQFF.

The chain couples TRBV7-3 to TRBJ2-1; weak D call: TRBD2 (6 bases). Germline CDR1 and CDR2: SGHTA and FQGTGA. The germline V and J ends were trimmed by 5 bases and 5 bases, with 19 bases remaining between them. The CDR3 extends over 16 amino acids. CDR3 in DNA: TGTGCCAGCAGCCCTAGACCGGGCGGGGCGGACAATGAGCAGTTCTTC. Residues: CASSPRPGGADNEQFF.

The table lists this clonotype with a few counts. The chain is built from TRBV13 and TRBJ2-1, with D possibly TRBD2 on 6 matching bases. Trimming left V 4 bases short and J 10 bases short, with 17 bases between. The V gene's germline CDR1 is PRHDT and CDR2 FYEKMQ (reference sequence). The CDR3 has 14 amino acids. CDR3 sequence (DNA): TGTGCCAGCAGCTCTAGCGCCTCCGACGGCGAGCAGTTCTTC. This codes for CASSSSASDGEQFF.